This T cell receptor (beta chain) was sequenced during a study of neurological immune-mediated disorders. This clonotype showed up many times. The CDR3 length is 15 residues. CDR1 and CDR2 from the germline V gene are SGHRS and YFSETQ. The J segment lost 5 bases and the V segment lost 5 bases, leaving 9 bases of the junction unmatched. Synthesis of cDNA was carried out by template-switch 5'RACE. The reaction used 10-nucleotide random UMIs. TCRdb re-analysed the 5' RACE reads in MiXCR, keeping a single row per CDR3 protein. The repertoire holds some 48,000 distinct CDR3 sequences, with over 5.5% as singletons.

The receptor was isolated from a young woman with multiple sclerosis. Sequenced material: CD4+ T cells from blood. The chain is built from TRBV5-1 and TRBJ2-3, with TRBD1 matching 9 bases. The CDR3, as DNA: TGCGCCAGCAGACACCCGGGACAGGGAGAAGATACGCAGTATTTT. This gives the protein CASRHPGQGEDTQYF.